This T cell receptor (beta chain) was recorded in a study of persistence of HIV-infected CD4 T cells. By proportion, this clone is medium-sized. Its antigen remains unknown. This specimen includes other DNA sequences encoding the same CDR3. V gave up 2 bases and J gave up 2 bases, with 6 bases separating them. Germline values: CDR1 MNHNS, CDR2 SASEGT. The CDR3 is 13 amino acids. This was the immunoSEQ version 4 assay in survey mode. Profiling relied on immunoSEQ multiplex PCR, and the TCRdb table lists in-frame clones only, not all of them. The sample consists of under 20,000 clones, around three fifths of them appearing once. Cells were stimulated with overlapping HIV-1 Gag 15-mer peptides. Sorting selected CD4+ T cells upregulating both CD40 ligand and CD69. Donors had CD4+ T cell counts above 400 cells/uL and were CMV-seropositive.

V and J are TRBV6-1 and TRBJ1-2; D unresolved. Sample: CD4+ T cells sorted from PBMCs after approximately 19-hour stimulation, taken from a patient who received antiretroviral therapy. The sequence was obtained from an adult woman with HIV who was CMV-seropositive. Written as DNA, the CDR3 is TGTGCCAGCAGTGAAAGAAGAAACTATGGCTACACCTTC. This codes for CASSERRNYGYTF.